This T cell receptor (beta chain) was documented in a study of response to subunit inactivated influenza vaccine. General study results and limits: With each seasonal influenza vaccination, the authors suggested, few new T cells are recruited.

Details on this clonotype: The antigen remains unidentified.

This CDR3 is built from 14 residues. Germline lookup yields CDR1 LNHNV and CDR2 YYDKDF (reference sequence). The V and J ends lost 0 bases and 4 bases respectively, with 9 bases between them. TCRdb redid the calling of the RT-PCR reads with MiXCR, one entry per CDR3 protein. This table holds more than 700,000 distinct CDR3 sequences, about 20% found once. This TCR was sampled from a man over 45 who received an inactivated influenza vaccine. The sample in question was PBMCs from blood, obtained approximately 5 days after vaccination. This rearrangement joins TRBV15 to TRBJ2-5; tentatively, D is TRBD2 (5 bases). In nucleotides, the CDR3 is TGTGCCACCAGCAGAGATAGGGCGGGAGAGACCCAGTACTTC. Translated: CATSRDRAGETQYF.